This TCR beta chain was sequenced in a study of blood T cell repertoires in COVID-19. Turning to the study itself: Both acute and convalescent COVID-19 samples were obtained from the United States, Italy and Spain. Sample material is recorded as cDNA or gDNA derived from T cells, B-cell-depleted T cells, or PBMCs.

This CDR3 has 15 amino acids. CDR1 is MNHEY and CDR2 is SVGAGI in the germline V gene. V lost 4 bases and J 3 bases, leaving 15 bases between the germline ends. The repertoire was sequenced with immunoSEQ multiplex PCR; TCRdb's copy has only in-frame clones and lacks some. The data contain some 300,000 clones, 88% of them singletons. The TCR was taken from a woman between 25 and 40 years old who had recovered from COVID-19. The sample consisted of peripheral blood. The V and J genes are TRBV6-5 and TRBJ2-5, with a possible D match to TRBD2 (6 bases). For the CDR3, the DNA is TGTGCCAGCAGTTCCCCCACCGGCGGGGAAGAGACCCAGTACTTC. It is translated as CASSSPTGGEETQYF.